This T cell receptor beta chain was retrieved from a study of T cell responses to AZD1222 COVID-19 vaccine. Study-level results: Researchers report vaccine-associated CD4 TCRs spanning spike, with dominance at 160-218 and 743-854. Seropositive status at baseline applied to only a handful of AZD1222 recipients.

Germline CDR1 reads SGHTA; CDR2 reads FQGNSA. CDR3 length: 12 residues. As for this clone: The antigen remains unidentified. Compared with germline, one end of the junction differs, possibly owing to a read error.

Method: immunoSEQ multiplex PCR; TCRdb's copy keeps in-frame clones and lacks some. This sample yields several thousand clones, of which more than 75% are seen a single time; approximately 7.2% belongs to the top ten. The sequences come from peripheral blood, collected 28 days after the second AZD1222 dose. The rearrangement uses TRBV7-2 and TRBJ1-4; D call uncertain. This clonotype was sampled from an adult who received the AZD1222 COVID-19 vaccine. The CDR3 region has the DNA TGTGCCAGCAGCCTAGCGAGCGAAAAACTGTTTTTT. Translation gives CASSLASEKLFF.